This T cell receptor beta chain emerged from a study of blood T cells in healthy people across ages. Whole-study results and caveats: Reliance upon unsorted PBMCs precluded definitive naive versus antigen-experienced comparison.

With respect to this clonotype: Its antigen is currently unknown.

Using a J-beta primer mix together with a sample-barcoded 5' primer, a second PCR was run for roughly 6 to 12 cycles. Each CDR3 protein gets one entry after TCRdb re-called the 5' RACE reads with MiXCR. The table lists 800,000 to 1,300,000 distinct CDR3 sequences, approximately 25% of them singletons. CDR3 length equals 16 residues. CDR1 is MGHRA and CDR2 is YSYEKL in the germline V gene. In addition, the sample was reused for a study of T cells of mothers and their children. This second study notes: Five or six children, together with their three healthy Caucasian mothers, made up the donors.

Sequencing was performed on blood. The chain employs TRBV4-1 and TRBJ2-5; 9 nucleotides match TRBD2. The DNA end favors TRBJ2-1, so the J call may be wrong. The TCR was taken from a girl aged 2 to 9 in good health. CDR3 DNA sequence: TGCGCCAGCAGCCCTAGCTTAGGCGGGAGGGAAAATGAGCAGTTCTTC. Translated, it gives CASSPSLGGRENEQFF.